The T cell receptor (beta chain) under discussion was sequenced for a study of cytomegalovirus exposure and HLA in healthy donors. With 60 Vbeta and 13 Jbeta primers, the PCR was carried out. Profiling relied on immunoSEQ multiplex PCR, and the TCRdb table lists in-frame clones only, not all of them. The sample holds 200,000 to 250,000 clones, approximately 82% seen once. The sequenced sample was PBMCs. The source is a male donor in good health and CMV-seronegative.

The CDR3 nucleotides are TGTGCCAGCAGCTCGACTAGCGGGGTTAACAATGAGCAGTTCTTC. As protein: CASSSTSGVNNEQFF. The chain links TRBV7-3 to TRBJ2-1, with 11 positions matching TRBD2. There are 15 residues in the CDR3. J gave up 5 bases and V 4 bases, and 4 bases lay outside the gene matches. The germline CDR1 and CDR2 sequences are SGHTA and FQGTGA.